Below are 20 T cell receptor beta chains sequenced from a single sample in a study of T cell responses to AZD1222 COVID-19 vaccine. Sequencing was performed with immunoSEQ multiplex PCR; in TCRdb, only in-frame clones are kept and a portion is missing. The sample comprises around 110,000 clones, 80% to 90% of which are singletons, and 3% to 4.5% rests with the top ten. The sample here was peripheral blood, taken on day 0 of MenACWY control vaccination. The source is an adult in good health.

V usage is TRBV18 and J usage is TRBJ1-2, with D hard to call. The CDR3 extends over 14 amino acids. V was cut by 3 bases and J by 6 bases, with 14 bases left in between. The germline V gene has CDR1 KGHSH and CDR2 LQKENI. CDR3 sequence: CASSPRGEPDGYTF. CDR3 nucleotide sequence: TGTGCCAGCTCACCCCGCGGGGAACCAGATGGCTACACCTTC.

The chain couples TRBV9 to TRBJ1-3; a possible D gene is TRBD1 (5 bases). Germline V gene sequence: CDR1 SGDLS, CDR2 YYNGEE. The CDR3 has 16 amino acids. V gave up 0 bases and J gave up 0 bases, with 10 bases separating them. CDR3 in DNA: TGTGCCAGCAGCGTAGGGCGCAGGGTCTCTGGAAACACCATATATTTT. It translates to CASSVGRRVSGNTIYF.

Details on this clone: This sample also contains other DNA sequences that code for the same CDR3. The DNA for the CDR3 is TGTGCCAGCAGCTTGACAGGGGTAGGAAATGAGCAGTTCTTC. Translated: CASSLTGVGNEQFF. The chain has TRBV5-6 and TRBJ2-1, with TRBD1 matching 7 bases. CDR1 is SGHDT and CDR2 is YYEEEE in the germline V gene. There are 14 residues in the CDR3. Trimming at V came to 1 base and at J to 7 bases, leaving 5 bases not matched to a gene.

With regard to this clone: Mismatch with germline at one junction end may stem from a read error. The gene calls are TRBV13 and TRBJ1-2; 9 bases are a match to TRBD1. The CDR3 sequence is 14 residues long. Germline-derived CDR1 and CDR2 are PRHDT and FYEKMQ (reference sequence). CDR3 protein: CASSVGQGSGGYTF. Here the CDR3 DNA reads TGTGCCAGCAGCGTAGGACAGGGGTCTGGAGGCTACACCTTC.

The chain employs TRBV11-2 and TRBJ2-5; D not resolved. The CDR3 totals 14 residues. Trimming stripped 6 bases from V and 1 base from J, with 12 bases between. CDR1 and CDR2 (germline): SGHAT, FQNNGV. Here the CDR3 reads CASSPSTLQETQYF. The CDR3 region has the DNA TGTGCCAGCAGTCCGAGTACTCTCCAAGAGACCCAGTACTTC.

The chain is built from TRBV6-5 and TRBJ1-4, with 9 positions matching TRBD1. Per the germline V gene, CDR1 is MNHEY and CDR2 is SVGAGI. V lost 0 bases, J lost 7 bases, and 0 bases stayed unmatched. CDR3 size: 14 residues. CDR3 loop: CASSYSDRGEKLFF. The CDR3 DNA reads as TGTGCCAGCAGTTACTCGGACAGGGGTGAAAAACTGTTTTTT.

V usage is TRBV5-1 and J usage is TRBJ2-4; TRBD2 matches at 9 bases. Germline CDR1 is SGHRS and CDR2 is YFSETQ. J gave up 5 bases and V 0 bases, and 3 bases lay outside the gene matches. This CDR3 has 15 residues. The CDR3 region is CASSLGASGENIQYF. The CDR3 DNA is TGCGCCAGCAGCTTGGGGGCTAGCGGGGAAAACATTCAGTACTTC.

CDR3 residues: CASSRGGSGSYGYTF. The CDR3 DNA sequence: TGTGCCAGCAGTCGCGGGGGGTCTGGCTCATATGGCTACACCTTC. The rearrangement joins TRBV7-9 to TRBJ1-2, with D possibly matching TRBD1 (5 bases). CDR1 is SEHNR and CDR2 is FQNEAQ in the germline V gene (reference sequence). Trimming took 6 bases from V and 5 from J, leaving 19 bases between them. The CDR3 extends over 15 amino acids.

This rearrangement joins TRBV10-3 to TRBJ2-3; TRBD1 or TRBD2 may be the D gene (5 bases each). Trimming left V 0 bases short and J 0 bases short, with 22 bases between. Germline V gives CDR1 ENHRY, CDR2 SYGVKD. The CDR3 length is 20 residues. CDR3 loop: CAISESKWQGEAASTDTQYF. CDR3 in DNA: TGTGCCATCAGTGAGTCGAAGTGGCAGGGAGAGGCCGCTAGCACAGATACGCAGTATTTT.

The chain links TRBV4-1 to TRBJ2-2, with 12 bases identical to TRBD1. The CDR3 loop spans 17 amino acids. Germline values: CDR1 MGHRA, CDR2 YSYEKL. The J segment lost 0 bases and the V segment lost 5 bases, leaving 4 bases of the junction unmatched. CDR3 sequence: CASSMGQGASNTGELFF. The CDR3 nucleotides are TGCGCCAGCAGCATGGGACAGGGGGCTTCGAACACCGGGGAGCTGTTTTTT.

CDR3 sequence: CASSQENPVWSYNEQFF. CDR3 DNA: TGCGCCAGCAGCCAAGAAAACCCCGTGTGGTCCTACAATGAGCAGTTCTTC. This chain uses TRBV4-3 with TRBJ2-1; D not certain. With 0 bases removed from V and 1 base from J, the gap between germline ends came to 13 bases. The CDR3 extends over 17 amino acids. CDR1 is LGHNA, CDR2 YSLEER, per germline.

Only one count was recorded for this clone. The CDR3 coding sequence is TGTGCCAGCAGTTTAGACAGCGTTACCTACGAGCAGTACTTC. Translated, it gives CASSLDSVTYEQYF. This chain joins TRBV6-4 and TRBJ2-7; the D gene is possibly TRBD1 (5 bases). V shed 5 bases and J shed 2 bases, with 13 bases lying between them. In germline, CDR1 is MRHNA, CDR2 SNTAGT. This CDR3 has 14 amino acids.

The CDR3 region has the DNA TGTGCCAGCAGTGAGGTAGTTGGCAGGCCCTATGGCTACACCTTC. This codes for CASSEVVGRPYGYTF. The chain links TRBV6-1 to TRBJ1-2; no definite D call. Germline V lookup: CDR1 MNHNS, CDR2 SASEGT. V was clipped by 3 bases and J by 4 bases, with 15 bases between them. CDR3 size: 15 residues.

The V gene is TRBV28, the J gene TRBJ1-1; D is perhaps TRBD1 (5 bases). CDR3 length: 15 residues. Germline V gene sequence: CDR1 MDHEN, CDR2 SYDVKM. Trimming stripped 5 bases from V and 0 bases from J, with 13 bases between. The CDR3 is CASSPSGIMNTEAFF. For the CDR3, the DNA is TGTGCCAGCAGTCCCTCAGGGATCATGAACACTGAAGCTTTCTTT.

This clone appeared a single time. The chain recombines TRBV19 with TRBJ1-1; tentatively, D is TRBD1 (5 bases). This CDR3 has 13 residues. With 7 bases removed from V and 5 bases from J, the gap between germline ends came to 14 bases. CDR1 and CDR2 from the germline V gene are LNHDA and SQIVND (reference sequence). The CDR3, as DNA: TGTGCCAGTAAGTGGGGGGGGAATACTGAAGCTTTCTTT. Its protein is CASKWGGNTEAFF.

The CDR3 loop reads CASSTTSGDYNEQFF. CDR3 in DNA: TGTGCCAGCAGTACTACTAGCGGGGACTACAATGAGCAGTTCTTC. The chain uses TRBV6-5 and TRBJ2-1; 10 positions agree with TRBD2. The germline V gene encodes CDR1 MNHEY and CDR2 SVGAGI. The CDR3 runs 15 residues. The V segment lost 5 bases and the J segment 3 bases; nucleotides outside the gene matches: 4.

The V call is TRBV6-2 or TRBV6-3, the J call TRBJ1-2; TRBD1 might be the D (5 bases). Germline loops: CDR1 MNHEY, CDR2 SVGEGT. The V end was cut by 4 bases, the J end by 0 bases, with 15 bases between. The CDR3 spans 16 residues. This chain's CDR3 is CASSLRRDRPNYGYTF. The CDR3 DNA follows: TGTGCCAGCAGTTTACGCCGGGACCGACCTAACTATGGCTACACCTTC.

The chain combines TRBV4-1 with TRBJ1-5, with D possibly being TRBD1 (6 bases). Trimming shortened V by 3 bases and J by 0 bases, and 12 bases separated the two germline ends. The CDR3 runs 16 residues. CDR1 MGHRA and CDR2 YSYEKL come from the germline V gene. Written as DNA, the CDR3 is TGCGCCAGCAGCCAGGGGGCTCCTTATAGCAATCAGCCCCAGCATTTT. Protein product: CASSQGAPYSNQPQHF.

The CDR3 loop is CASTYGGSSYNEQFF. In DNA form, the CDR3 reads TGTGCCAGCACCTATGGGGGGAGCTCCTACAATGAGCAGTTCTTC. The chain employs TRBV11-2 and TRBJ2-1, with D possibly being TRBD2 (6 bases). V lost 7 bases and J lost 0, with 13 bases in between. The V gene's germline CDR1 is SGHAT and CDR2 FQNNGV. The CDR3 runs to 15 residues.

The rearrangement joins TRBV7-8 to TRBJ2-6, with 8 bases lining up with TRBD2. J was trimmed by 6 bases and V by 5 bases; bases with no gene match: 6. Germline CDR1 SGHVS, CDR2 FQNEAQ. The CDR3 runs 15 residues. DNA of the CDR3: TGTGCCAGCAGCCACCGGGGGGGCTTGGCCAACGTCCTGACTTTC. This sequence encodes CASSHRGGLANVLTF.